A selection of T cell receptor beta chains follows, all from one sample in a study of blood T cell repertoires in COVID-19. Some clones are missing from TCRdb's copy, which holds only in-frame ones; the method was immunoSEQ multiplex PCR. The table shows tens of thousands of clones, with around 90% occurring only once. Sequencing was carried out using peripheral blood. Receptor source: a man aged 45 to 65 with acute or convalescent COVID-19. Both conserved end residues are part of each CDR3. The D gene is left open where the match is weak. Some rows have no size entry. The others give once, few or many, or a class for an expanded clone.

size	D	V	J	CDR3	DNA
NA	TRBD1	TRBV5-6	TRBJ2-5	CASSLNGQGDFGQETQYF	TGTGCCAGCAGCTTGAATGGACAGGGGGATTTTGGGCAAGAGACCCAGTACTTC
NA	NA	TRBV29-1	TRBJ2-5	CSTLYEEGTQYF	TGCAGCACCCTATACGAAGAGGGGACCCAGTACTTC
NA	TRBD2	TRBV28	TRBJ2-5	CASSFGLAGGWETQYF	TGTGCCAGCAGCTTCGGACTAGCAGGAGGTTGGGAGACCCAGTACTTC
NA	TRBD2	TRBV6-1	TRBJ2-3	CASSEARLAGDTQYF	TGTGCCAGCAGTGAAGCGCGTCTAGCGGGAGACACGCAGTATTTT
NA	TRBD1	TRBV5-1	TRBJ2-2	CASNTRGPGELFF	TGCGCCAGCAACACCAGGGGGCCCGGGGAGCTGTTTTTT
NA	TRBD1	TRBV7-9	TRBJ1-4	CASTQGTGFFGSEKLFF	TGTGCCAGCACCCAAGGGACAGGGTTTTTTGGGAGTGAAAAACTGTTTTTT
NA	NA	TRBV7-9	TRBJ1-5	CASSLAREGIQPQHF	TGTGCCAGCAGCTTAGCGCGAGAGGGAATCCAGCCCCAGCATTTT
NA	TRBD2	TRBV13	TRBJ2-3	CASSLDGGGLTDTQYF	TGTGCCAGCAGCTTAGATGGCGGGGGGCTGACAGATACGCAGTATTTT
NA	TRBD1	TRBV7-3	TRBJ1-1	CASSLDPQGGNTEAFF	TGTGCCAGCAGCTTAGACCCCCAGGGGGGAAACACTGAAGCTTTCTTT
NA	TRBD1	TRBV2	TRBJ1-1	CASSDQGANTEAFF	TGTGCCAGCAGTGACCAGGGGGCAAACACTGAAGCTTTCTTT
NA	NA	TRBV3-1/TRBV3-2	TRBJ1-3	CASSPPGGSGNTIYF	TGTGCCAGCAGCCCCCCGGGCGGGTCTGGAAACACCATATATTTT
NA	NA	TRBV11-3	TRBJ2-1	CASSLGAGSYNEQFF	TGTGCCAGCAGCTTAGGGGCGGGTTCCTACAATGAGCAGTTCTTC
NA	NA	TRBV24-1	TRBJ2-3	CATRKGGFDTQYF	TGTGCCACCCGAAAAGGAGGATTTGATACGCAGTATTTT
NA	NA	TRBV24-1	TRBJ1-2	CATSGREDGYTF	TGTGCCACCAGTGGCAGGGAAGATGGCTACACCTTC
NA	NA	TRBV7-8	TRBJ1-1	CASSFATNRAFF	TGTGCCAGCAGCTTTGCAACTAATAGAGCTTTCTTT
NA	TRBD2	TRBV28	TRBJ2-2	CASSLLAGGPSAELFF	TGTGCCAGCAGTTTATTGGCGGGAGGGCCCTCGGCGGAGCTGTTTTTT
NA	TRBD2	TRBV19	TRBJ2-7	CASSSNSGSTYEQYF	TGTGCCAGTAGTTCTAATAGCGGGTCCACCTACGAGCAGTACTTC
NA	NA	TRBV9	TRBJ1-3	CASSVVADSGNTIYF	TGTGCCAGCAGCGTAGTGGCAGACTCTGGAAACACCATATATTTT
NA	TRBD1	TRBV5-5	TRBJ2-7	CASSGLGQGHYEQYF	TGTGCCAGCAGCGGTCTGGGACAGGGGCACTACGAGCAGTACTTC
NA	NA	TRBV5-1	TRBJ2-3	CASSLASSEPSTDTQYF	TGCGCCAGCAGCTTGGCATCCAGCGAACCTAGCACAGATACGCAGTATTTT
NA	NA	TRBV5-3	TRBJ2-5	CARSLPGDQETQYF	TGTGCCAGAAGCTTACCGGGGGACCAAGAGACCCAGTACTTC
NA	NA	TRBV5-4	TRBJ2-7	CASSINRDYEQYF	TGTGCCAGCAGCATAAACAGGGACTACGAGCAGTACTTC
NA	TRBD2	TRBV6-2/TRBV6-3	TRBJ2-1	CASSYPQRGGLDEQFF	TGTGCCAGCAGTTACCCCCAGCGGGGGGGCCTGGATGAGCAGTTCTTC
NA	NA	TRBV10-3	TRBJ2-5	CAISAREQETQYF	TGTGCCATCAGTGCTCGCGAACAAGAGACCCAGTACTTC
NA	NA	TRBV7-8	TRBJ2-5	CASSFGRTRETQYF	TGTGCCAGCAGCTTTGGAAGGACTCGGGAGACCCAGTACTTC
NA	TRBD1	TRBV9	TRBJ1-4	CASSVAAGGYEKLFF	TGTGCCAGCAGCGTAGCGGCAGGGGGCTATGAAAAACTGTTTTTT
NA	TRBD1	TRBV4-2	TRBJ2-3	CASSQDLTGGTSTDTQYF	TGTGCCAGCAGCCAAGATTTGACAGGGGGAACTAGCACAGATACGCAGTATTTT
NA	NA	TRBV7-6	TRBJ2-7	CASSLGPGSYEQYF	TGTGCCAGCAGCTTAGGTCCAGGGTCCTACGAGCAGTACTTC
NA	TRBD2	TRBV5-6	TRBJ2-5	CASSPASGLDKETQYF	TGTGCCAGCAGCCCAGCTAGCGGGTTGGATAAAGAGACCCAGTACTTC
once	TRBD1	TRBV5-1	TRBJ2-1	CASSLGQGFSEQFF	TGCGCCAGCAGCTTGGGACAGGGCTTCAGTGAGCAGTTCTTC
NA	NA	TRBV19	TRBJ1-6	CASSIKAGSPSPLHF	TGTGCCAGTAGTATAAAGGCAGGGTCGCCTTCACCCCTCCACTTT
NA	NA	TRBV11-2	TRBJ2-7	CASSLSLAGYEQYF	TGTGCCAGCAGCTTATCACTAGCAGGTTACGAGCAGTACTTC
NA	TRBD2	TRBV28	TRBJ2-1	CASSTTSYHEQFF	TGTGCCAGCAGTACGACTAGCTATCATGAGCAGTTCTTC
NA	NA	TRBV9	TRBJ1-5	CALPNRFLRGCRSNQPQHF	TGTGCCCTCCCCAATCGCTTCCTGCGGGGATGTCGGAGCAATCAGCCCCAGCATTTT
NA	NA	TRBV7-8	TRBJ1-1	CASSLVRGKEAFF	TGTGCCAGCAGCTTAGTAAGGGGGAAAGAAGCTTTCTTT
NA	NA	TRBV5-1	TRBJ1-1	CASKITSGSTEAFF	TGCGCCAGCAAAATTACTTCTGGGAGTACTGAAGCTTTCTTT
NA	TRBD2	TRBV29-1	TRBJ2-1	CSVDPSGINNEQFF	TGCAGCGTTGATCCTAGCGGGATTAACAATGAGCAGTTCTTC
NA	TRBD1	TRBV19	TRBJ1-1	CASNPSRDSSYAFF	TGTGCCAGTAACCCTTCCCGGGACAGCTCTTACGCTTTCTTT
NA	NA	TRBV29-1	TRBJ2-1	CSVEPTAAINEQFF	TGCAGCGTTGAACCGACGGCGGCCATCAATGAGCAGTTCTTC
NA	NA	TRBV28	TRBJ1-1	CASSSSGVGNTEAFF	TGTGCCAGCAGTTCGTCGGGGGTGGGGAACACTGAAGCTTTCTTT